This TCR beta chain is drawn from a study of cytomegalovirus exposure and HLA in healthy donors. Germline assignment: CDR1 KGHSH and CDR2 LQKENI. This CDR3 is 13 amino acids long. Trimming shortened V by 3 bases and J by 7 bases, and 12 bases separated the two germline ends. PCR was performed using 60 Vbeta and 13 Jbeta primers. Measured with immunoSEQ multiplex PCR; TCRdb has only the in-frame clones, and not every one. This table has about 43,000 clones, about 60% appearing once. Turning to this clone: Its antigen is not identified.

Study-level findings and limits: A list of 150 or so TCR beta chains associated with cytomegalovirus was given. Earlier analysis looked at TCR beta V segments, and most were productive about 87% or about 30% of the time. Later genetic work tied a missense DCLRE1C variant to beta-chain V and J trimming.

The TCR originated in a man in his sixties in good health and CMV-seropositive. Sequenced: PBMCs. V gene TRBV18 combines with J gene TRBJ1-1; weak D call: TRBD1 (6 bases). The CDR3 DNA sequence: TGTGCCAGCTCACCGGAGGCAGGGGATGAAGCTTTCTTT. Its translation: CASSPEAGDEAFF.